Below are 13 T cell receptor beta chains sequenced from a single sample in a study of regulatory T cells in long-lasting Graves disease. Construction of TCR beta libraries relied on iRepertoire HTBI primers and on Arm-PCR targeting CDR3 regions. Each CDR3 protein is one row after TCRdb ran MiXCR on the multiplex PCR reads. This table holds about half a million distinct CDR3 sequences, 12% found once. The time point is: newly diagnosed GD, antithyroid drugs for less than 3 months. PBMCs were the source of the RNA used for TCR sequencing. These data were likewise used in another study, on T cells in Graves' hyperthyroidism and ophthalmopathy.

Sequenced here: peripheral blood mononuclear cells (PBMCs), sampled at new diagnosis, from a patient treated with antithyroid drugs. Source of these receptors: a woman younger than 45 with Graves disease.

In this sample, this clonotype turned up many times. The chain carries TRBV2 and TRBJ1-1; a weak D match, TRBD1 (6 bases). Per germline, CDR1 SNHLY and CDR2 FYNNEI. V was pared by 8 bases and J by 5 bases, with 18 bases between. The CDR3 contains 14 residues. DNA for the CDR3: TGTGCCAGCTTATCGGACGGGGGCGGGACTGAAGCTTTCTTT. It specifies CASLSDGGGTEAFF.

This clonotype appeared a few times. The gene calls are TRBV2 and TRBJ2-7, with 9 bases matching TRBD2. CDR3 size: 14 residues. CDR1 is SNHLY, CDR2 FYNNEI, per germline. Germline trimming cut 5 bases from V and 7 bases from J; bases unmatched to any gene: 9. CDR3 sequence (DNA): TGTGCCAGCAGTCGTTTGGCGGGAGGGCTGGAGCAGTACTTC. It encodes CASSRLAGGLEQYF.

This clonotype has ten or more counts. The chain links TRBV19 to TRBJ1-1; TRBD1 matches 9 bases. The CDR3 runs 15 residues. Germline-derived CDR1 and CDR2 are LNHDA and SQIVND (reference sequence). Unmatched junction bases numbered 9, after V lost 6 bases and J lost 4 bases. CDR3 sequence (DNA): TGTGCCAGTAGGGCCGGGACAGGGTGGGGCACTGAAGCTTTCTTT. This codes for CASRAGTGWGTEAFF.

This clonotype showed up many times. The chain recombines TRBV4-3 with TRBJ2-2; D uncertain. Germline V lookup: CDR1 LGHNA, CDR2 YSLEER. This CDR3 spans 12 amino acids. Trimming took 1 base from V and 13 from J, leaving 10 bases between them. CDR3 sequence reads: CASSQVTGWLFF. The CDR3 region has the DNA TGCGCCAGCAGCCAAGTGACCGGTTGGCTGTTTTTT.

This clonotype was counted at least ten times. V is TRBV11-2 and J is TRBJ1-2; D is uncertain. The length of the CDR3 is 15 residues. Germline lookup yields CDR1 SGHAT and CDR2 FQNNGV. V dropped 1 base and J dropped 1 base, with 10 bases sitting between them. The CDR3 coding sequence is TGTGCCAGCAGCTTAGCCCCGGTTTTTAACTATGGCTACACCTTC. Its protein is CASSLAPVFNYGYTF.

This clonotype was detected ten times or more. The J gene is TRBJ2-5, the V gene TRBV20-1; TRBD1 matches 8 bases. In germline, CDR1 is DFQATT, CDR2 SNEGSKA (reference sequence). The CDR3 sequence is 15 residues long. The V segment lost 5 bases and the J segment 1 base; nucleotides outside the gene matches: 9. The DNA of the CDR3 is TGCAGTGCTCAGGACAGCAGGGGGCTCCAAGAGACCCAGTACTTC. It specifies CSAQDSRGLQETQYF.

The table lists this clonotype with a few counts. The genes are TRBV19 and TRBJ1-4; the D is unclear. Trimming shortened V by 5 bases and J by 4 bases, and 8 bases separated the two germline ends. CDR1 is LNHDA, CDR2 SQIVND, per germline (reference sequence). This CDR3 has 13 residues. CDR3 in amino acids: CASSLQINEKLFF. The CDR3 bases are TGTGCCAGTAGTTTGCAGATTAATGAAAAACTGTTTTTT.

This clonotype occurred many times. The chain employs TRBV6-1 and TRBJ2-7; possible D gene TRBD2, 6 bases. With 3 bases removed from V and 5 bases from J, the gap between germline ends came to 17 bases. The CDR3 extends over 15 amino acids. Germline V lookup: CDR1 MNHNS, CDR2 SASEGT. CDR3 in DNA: TGTGCCAGCAGTGACGAAGCGGGCCTCGCCGACGAGCAGTACTTC. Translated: CASSDEAGLADEQYF.

Here the CDR3 reads CASSPGGDRTYNEQFF. The DNA of the CDR3 is TGTGCCAGCAGCCCCGGGGGGGACAGGACTTACAATGAGCAGTTCTTC. V is TRBV6-9 and J is TRBJ2-1, with D tentatively TRBD1 or TRBD2 (8 bases each). CDR1 is MNHGY and CDR2 is SVAAGI in the germline V gene. V dropped 6 bases and J dropped 4 bases, with 19 bases sitting between them. The CDR3 extends over 16 amino acids.

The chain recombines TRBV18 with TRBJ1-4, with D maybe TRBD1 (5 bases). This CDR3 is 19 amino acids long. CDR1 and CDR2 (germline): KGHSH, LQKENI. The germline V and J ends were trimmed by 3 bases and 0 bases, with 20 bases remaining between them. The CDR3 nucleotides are TGTGCCAGCTCACCTGGGCTGGGGGGAAGTGTTGCAACTAATGAAAAACTGTTTTTT. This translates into CASSPGLGGSVATNEKLFF.

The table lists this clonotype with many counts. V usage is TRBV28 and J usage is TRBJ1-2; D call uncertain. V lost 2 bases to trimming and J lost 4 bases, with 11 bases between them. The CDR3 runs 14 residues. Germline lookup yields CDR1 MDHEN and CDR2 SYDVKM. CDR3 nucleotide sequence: TGTGCCAGCAGTTTAAGTTTTGGGCCCTATGGCTACACCTTC. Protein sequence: CASSLSFGPYGYTF.

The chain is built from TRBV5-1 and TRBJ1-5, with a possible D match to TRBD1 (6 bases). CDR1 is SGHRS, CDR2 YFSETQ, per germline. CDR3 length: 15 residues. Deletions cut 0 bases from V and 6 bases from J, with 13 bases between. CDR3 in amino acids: CASSLDPTGSQPQHF. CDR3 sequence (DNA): TGCGCCAGCAGCTTGGATCCCACAGGGAGTCAGCCCCAGCATTTT. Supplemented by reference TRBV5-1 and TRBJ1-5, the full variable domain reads KAGVTQTPRYLIKTRGQQVTLSCSPISGHRSVSWYQQTPGQGLQFLFEYFSETQRNKGNFPGRFSGRQFSNSRSEMNVSTLELGDSALYLCASSLDPTGSQPQHFGDGTRLSIL.

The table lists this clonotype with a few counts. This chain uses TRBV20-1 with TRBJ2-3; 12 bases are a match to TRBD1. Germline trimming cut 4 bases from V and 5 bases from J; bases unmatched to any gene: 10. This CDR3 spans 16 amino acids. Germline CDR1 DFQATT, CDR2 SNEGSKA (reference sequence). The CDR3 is CSATAPGQGAGDTQYF. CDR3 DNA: TGCAGTGCTACCGCGCCGGGACAGGGGGCTGGAGATACGCAGTATTTT.